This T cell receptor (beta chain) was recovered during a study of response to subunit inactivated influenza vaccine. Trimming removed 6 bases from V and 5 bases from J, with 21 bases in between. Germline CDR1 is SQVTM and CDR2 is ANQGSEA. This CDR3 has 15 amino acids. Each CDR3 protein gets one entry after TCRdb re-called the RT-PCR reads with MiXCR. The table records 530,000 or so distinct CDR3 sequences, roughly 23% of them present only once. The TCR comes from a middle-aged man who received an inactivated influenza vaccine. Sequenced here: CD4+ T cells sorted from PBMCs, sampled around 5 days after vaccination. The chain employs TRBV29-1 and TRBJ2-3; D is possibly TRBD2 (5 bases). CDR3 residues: CSVEGRAARLDTQYF. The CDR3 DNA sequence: TGCAGCGTAGAGGGCCGAGCGGCCCGGCTAGATACGCAGTATTTT.